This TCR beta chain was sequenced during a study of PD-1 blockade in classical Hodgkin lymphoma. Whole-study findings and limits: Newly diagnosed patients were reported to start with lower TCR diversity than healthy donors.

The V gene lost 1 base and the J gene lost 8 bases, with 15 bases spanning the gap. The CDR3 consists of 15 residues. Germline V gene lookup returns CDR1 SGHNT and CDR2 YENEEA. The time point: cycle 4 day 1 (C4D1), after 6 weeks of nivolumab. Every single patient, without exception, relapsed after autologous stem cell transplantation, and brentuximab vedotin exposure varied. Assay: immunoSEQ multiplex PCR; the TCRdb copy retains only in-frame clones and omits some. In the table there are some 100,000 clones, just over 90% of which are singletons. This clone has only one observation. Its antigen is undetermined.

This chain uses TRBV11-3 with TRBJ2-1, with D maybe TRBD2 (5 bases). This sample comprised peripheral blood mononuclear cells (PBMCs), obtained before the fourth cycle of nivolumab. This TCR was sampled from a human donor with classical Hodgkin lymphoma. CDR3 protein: CASSLVAGPMDEQFF. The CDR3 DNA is TGTGCCAGCAGCTTAGTGGCGGGCCCCATGGATGAGCAGTTCTTC. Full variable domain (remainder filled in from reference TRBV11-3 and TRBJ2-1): EAGVVQSPRYKIIEKKQPVAFWCNPISGHNTLYWYLQNLGQGPELLIRYENEEAVDDSQLPKDRFSAERLKGVDSTLKIQPAELGDSAVYLCASSLVAGPMDEQFFGPGTRLTVL.